A selection of T cell receptor beta chains follows, all from one sample in a study of CD8+CD57+ T cells in acquired aplastic anemia. From the reads, TCRdb called clonotypes with MiXCR, one entry per CDR3 protein. The sample contains about 98,000 distinct CDR3 sequences, about 67% of which appear only once. Sequencing was performed on sorted CD4+, CD8+, or CD8+CD57+ T cells (not recorded which) from PBMCs. The receptors originated from a human donor with aplastic anemia. Both conserved end residues are part of each CDR3. A D gene is named only where the DNA matches it firmly. Not all rows give a size; the values are once, few, many and, for expanded clones, a class.

TGTGCCAGCGGGGGGGACAGGCCCAATTCACCCCTCCACTTT | CASGGDRPNSPLHF | TRBJ1-6 | - | TRBV27 | TRBD1
TGCAGTGCTAGAGATCGGGTGGGAGGTGAAAAACTGTTTTTT | CSARDRVGGEKLFF | TRBJ1-4 | - | TRBV20-1 | -
TGCGCCAGCAGCTTGGAAGCCAACTACCAAGAGACCCAGTACTTC | CASSLEANYQETQYF | TRBJ2-5 | - | TRBV5-1 | -
TGTGCCAGTAGTCTAAACCATGAGCAGTTCTTC | CASSLNHEQFF | TRBJ2-1 | - | TRBV19 | -
TGTGCCAGCCTTACCGGACAGGGAGGTGAAAAACTGTTTTTT | CASLTGQGGEKLFF | TRBJ1-4 | - | TRBV2 | TRBD1
TGTGCCAGCAGCTTTGGGACTGAAGCTTTCTTT | CASSFGTEAFF | TRBJ1-1 | few | TRBV7-9 | -
TGCAGTGCCCAGGCCCCAACAGGGGGCGGCCTTAACACCGGGGAGCTGTTTTTT | CSAQAPTGGGLNTGELFF | TRBJ2-2 | - | TRBV20-1 | TRBD1
TGTGCCACCGCGGGACAGTTGATTTCTAATTCACCCCTCCACTTT | CATAGQLISNSPLHF | TRBJ1-6 | - | TRBV10-3 | TRBD1
TGTGCCAGCAGCTTACTTGACACCTATGGCTACACCTTC | CASSLLDTYGYTF | TRBJ1-2 | - | TRBV7-8 | -
TGTGCCAGCAGCTTAGTTCGGAACACTGAAGCTTTCTTT | CASSLVRNTEAFF | TRBJ1-1 | few | TRBV7-2 | -
TGTGCCATCAGGCCGACAGGGAGTAATTCACCCCTCCACTTT | CAIRPTGSNSPLHF | TRBJ1-6 | - | TRBV10-3 | TRBD1
TGTGCCAGTAGTAAGGGACAGGGGGATTATGGCTACACCTTC | CASSKGQGDYGYTF | TRBJ1-2 | - | TRBV19 | TRBD1
TGTGCCAGCAGCTATAGACCTAGCGGGTACCAAGAGACCCAGTACTTC | CASSYRPSGYQETQYF | TRBJ2-5 | - | TRBV6-5 | TRBD2
TGTGCCAGCAGCCCGAGTGGGGGCTATGGCTACACCTTC | CASSPSGGYGYTF | TRBJ1-2 | many | TRBV12-3/TRBV12-4 | -
TGTGCCAGCAGCTTGGATGCGGGAGACATTCAGTACTTC | CASSLDAGDIQYF | TRBJ2-4 | - | TRBV2 | TRBD2
TGTGCCAGCAGCCCAAAAGGACAGCTGAACACTGAAGCTTTCTTT | CASSPKGQLNTEAFF | TRBJ1-1 | - | TRBV7-9 | -
TGTGCCAGCGGCAACACCGCGGGGCTGCGCACAGATACGCAGTATTTT | CASGNTAGLRTDTQYF | TRBJ2-3 | - | TRBV11-2 | -
TGTGCCAGCAGCCAAGATGGCGAGGAGACCCAGTACTTC | CASSQDGEETQYF | TRBJ2-5 | - | TRBV4-2 | -
TGCAGTGCTAGTCCGGGGACAGGGTCACCCCTCCACTTT | CSASPGTGSPLHF | TRBJ1-6 | few | TRBV20-1 | TRBD1
TGTGCCAGCAGCTCAGGACGGTTTTACGAGCAGTACTTC | CASSSGRFYEQYF | TRBJ2-7 | - | TRBV7-2 | -
TGCAGTGCTCTAGCGGGGTTTAGGGAGACCCAGTACTTC | CSALAGFRETQYF | TRBJ2-5 | - | TRBV20-1 | TRBD2
TGTGCCACCAGCAATCGACAGGGTAGCAATGAGCAGTTCTTC | CATSNRQGSNEQFF | TRBJ2-1 | once | TRBV15 | TRBD1